The 9 T cell receptor beta chains below all came from one sample that was sequenced in a study of T cells in Graves' hyperthyroidism and ophthalmopathy. RNA transcripts were the template for amplifying TCR beta CDR3 regions. Carried out on the TCR CDR3, a first-round RT-PCR used the HTBI primer set. TCRdb fed the multiplex PCR reads into MiXCR, producing one record per CDR3 protein. The sample yields about 690,000 distinct CDR3 sequences, roughly 17% seen once. The sequenced sample was blood. These receptors all come from a man aged 45-65 years with Graves' hyperthyroidism.

This sequence joins TRBV3-1 and TRBJ2-7, with D unresolved. Per the germline V gene, CDR1 is LGHDT and CDR2 is YNNKEL (reference sequence). Trimming stripped 1 base from V and 3 bases from J, with 10 bases between. The CDR3 totals 14 residues. As DNA, the CDR3 is TGTGCCAGCAGCCAAGCCACAGCGATCTACGAGCAGTACTTC. Encoded protein: CASSQATAIYEQYF.

This clonotype was seen a handful of times. One base away lies a much larger clone, so this may be a sequencing read error. This rearrangement joins TRBV27 to TRBJ2-7; D is ambiguous. There are 13 residues in the CDR3. Per germline, CDR1 MNHEY and CDR2 SMNVEV (reference sequence). The CDR3 bases are TGTGCCGGCAGTTTATCATGGTCCTGGGAGCAGTACTTC. Amino acid sequence: CAGSLSWSWEQYF.

This clonotype was recorded many times. The rearrangement joins TRBV10-3 to TRBJ2-5, with D possibly being TRBD1 (6 bases). The CDR3 consists of 11 residues. Germline-derived CDR1 and CDR2 are ENHRY and SYGVKD. V lost 11 bases and J lost 2, with 9 bases in between. The CDR3 reads CASGQQETQYF. In DNA, the CDR3 is TGTGCCTCAGGACAGCAAGAGACCCAGTACTTC.

V usage is TRBV28 and J usage is TRBJ2-5; 8 bases are shared with TRBD1. V shed 6 bases, J shed 3 bases, and the junction held 9 bases outside the gene matches. The CDR3 consists of 15 residues. Germline V CDR1 and CDR2: MDHEN, SYDVKM. The chain's CDR3 is CASSPGQGKKETQYF. The CDR3 nucleotides read TGTGCCAGCAGCCCTGGACAGGGCAAAAAAGAGACCCAGTACTTC.

This clonotype was counted a few times. This chain uses TRBV6-1 with TRBJ1-2; D might be TRBD1 (5 bases). CDR1 is MNHNS and CDR2 is SASEGT in the germline V gene. The V and J ends lost 5 bases and 6 bases respectively, with 16 bases between them. CDR3 size: 14 residues. In DNA, the CDR3 is TGTGCCAGCAGTCGCGCTGGGGGGGAGAATGGCTACACCTTC. As protein: CASSRAGGENGYTF.

CDR3 amino acids: CASSRGAATQYF. For the CDR3, the DNA is TGTGCCAGCAGCCGCGGGGCAGCTACGCAGTATTTT. J is TRBJ2-3 and V is TRBV14, with a possible D match to TRBD2 (6 bases). The CDR3 is 12 amino acids. V was cut by 4 bases and J by 8 bases, with 10 bases left in between. Germline V gives CDR1 SGHDN, CDR2 FVKESK.

This clonotype has ten or more counts. The rearrangement links TRBV10-3 to TRBJ1-2; no reliable D call. Looked up from germline, CDR1 is ENHRY and CDR2 is SYGVKD. The CDR3 contains 18 residues. V gave up 0 bases and J gave up 1 base, with 18 bases separating them. The CDR3 bases are TGTGCCATCAGTGAGTCCCTTTTGGGAAACCCAAATAACTATGGCTACACCTTC. This encodes CAISESLLGNPNNYGYTF.

The chain combines TRBV18 with TRBJ2-7; 7 nucleotides match TRBD2. This CDR3 comprises 15 residues. V shed 1 base, J shed 5 bases, and the junction held 8 bases outside the gene matches. From germline, CDR1 is KGHSH and CDR2 LQKENI. The CDR3 region has the DNA TGTGCCAGCTCACCACGGACTAGTGTTAAGGACGAGCAGTACTTC. Translated: CASSPRTSVKDEQYF.

This clonotype has a count of ten or more. The chain carries TRBV25-1 and TRBJ2-7; 7 bases are shared with TRBD2. Germline V gene data show CDR1 as MGHDK and CDR2 as SYGVNS. The CDR3 length is 14 residues. Trimming at V came to 7 bases and at J to 5 bases, leaving 11 bases not matched to a gene. CDR3 coding DNA: TGTGCCAGCACCCCGGGTGCGGGGGTAGACGAGCAGTACTTC. Translated, it gives CASTPGAGVDEQYF.